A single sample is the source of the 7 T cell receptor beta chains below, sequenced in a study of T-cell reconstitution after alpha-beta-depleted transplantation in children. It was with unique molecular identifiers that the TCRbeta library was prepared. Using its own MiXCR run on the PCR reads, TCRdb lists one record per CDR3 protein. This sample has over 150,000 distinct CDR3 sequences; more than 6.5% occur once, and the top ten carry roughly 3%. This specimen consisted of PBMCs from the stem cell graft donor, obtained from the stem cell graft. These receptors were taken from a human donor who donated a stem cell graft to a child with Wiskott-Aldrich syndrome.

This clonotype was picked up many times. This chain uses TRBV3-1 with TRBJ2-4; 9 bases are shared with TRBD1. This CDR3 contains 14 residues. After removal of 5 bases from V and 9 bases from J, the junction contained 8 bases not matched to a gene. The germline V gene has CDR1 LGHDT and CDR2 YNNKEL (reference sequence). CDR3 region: CASSWTGAGGIQYF. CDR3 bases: TGTGCCAGCAGCTGGACAGGGGCAGGGGGCATTCAGTACTTC.

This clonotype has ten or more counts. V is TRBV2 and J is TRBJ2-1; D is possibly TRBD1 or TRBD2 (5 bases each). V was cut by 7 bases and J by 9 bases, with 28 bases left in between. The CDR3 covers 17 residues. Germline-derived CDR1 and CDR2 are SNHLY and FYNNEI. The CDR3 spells CASNWDQGAPLLAEQFF. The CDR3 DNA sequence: TGTGCCAGCAACTGGGACCAAGGGGCCCCTCTCTTAGCTGAGCAGTTCTTC.

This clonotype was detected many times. The CDR3 coding sequence is TGTGCCACCAGTGTCGGCTTGAGGGCAGATACGCAGTATTTT. Protein: CATSVGLRADTQYF. The chain recombines TRBV24-1 with TRBJ2-3; D perhaps matches TRBD2 (5 bases). The CDR3 is 14 amino acids. V was cut by 5 bases and J by 4 bases, with 12 bases left in between. CDR1 and CDR2 from the germline V gene are KGHDR and SFDVKD.

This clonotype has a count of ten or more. CDR3 DNA sequence: TGCGCCAGCAGCCAAGGAGGGACAGGGGGTTATAATGAAAAACTGTTTTTT. It specifies CASSQGGTGGYNEKLFF. The chain combines TRBV4-3 with TRBJ1-4; 11 nucleotides align to TRBD1. Germline assignment: CDR1 LGHNA and CDR2 YSLEER. Trimming cost V 1 base and J 4 bases; bases outside gene matches: 5. The length of the CDR3 is 17 residues.

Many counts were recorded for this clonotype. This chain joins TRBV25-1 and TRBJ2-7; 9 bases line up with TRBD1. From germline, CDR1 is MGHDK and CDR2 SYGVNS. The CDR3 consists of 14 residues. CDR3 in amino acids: CAHYNTGGEDEQYF. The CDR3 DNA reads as TGTGCGCATTACAACACAGGGGGCGAAGACGAGCAGTACTTC.

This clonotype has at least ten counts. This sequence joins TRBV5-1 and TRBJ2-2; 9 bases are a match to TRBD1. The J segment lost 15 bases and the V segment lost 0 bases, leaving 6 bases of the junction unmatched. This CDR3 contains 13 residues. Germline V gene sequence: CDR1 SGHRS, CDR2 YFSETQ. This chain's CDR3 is CASSLDAGQGMFF. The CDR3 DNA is TGCGCCAGCAGCTTGGACGCGGGACAGGGCATGTTTTTT.

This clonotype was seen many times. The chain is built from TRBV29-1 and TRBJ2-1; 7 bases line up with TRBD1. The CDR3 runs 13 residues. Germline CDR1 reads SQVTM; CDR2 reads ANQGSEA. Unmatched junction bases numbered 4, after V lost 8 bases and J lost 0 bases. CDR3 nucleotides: TGCAGCTCGTCAGGGGGCTCCTACAATGAGCAGTTCTTC. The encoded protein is CSSSGGSYNEQFF.